These T cell receptor beta chains were read from a single sample in a study of blood T cell repertoires in COVID-19. Using immunoSEQ multiplex PCR, the repertoire was profiled, and TCRdb retains in-frame clones only, with some absent. Here the sample spans roughly 500,000 clones, roughly 87% being singletons. The sample taken for sequencing was peripheral blood. The receptors derive from a man younger than 35 with COVID-19, enrolled during active disease. CDR3s include the opening cysteine and the closing phenylalanine or tryptophan. The D gene is left open where the match is weak. Only part of the rows carry a size: once, few, many, or a class if the clone is expanded.

size: once; J: TRBJ2-1; V: TRBV14; D: .; CDR3: CASSQEDKYNEQFF; DNA: TGTGCCAGCAGCCAAGAGGACAAATACAATGAGCAGTTCTTC
size: .; J: TRBJ1-2; V: TRBV9; D: .; CDR3: CASSVDGAPGYGYTF; DNA: TGTGCCAGCAGCGTAGACGGAGCGCCGGGCTATGGCTACACCTTC
size: .; J: TRBJ1-5; V: TRBV6-5; D: .; CDR3: CASSTSGEHQPQHF; DNA: TGTGCCAGCAGTACCTCAGGGGAACATCAGCCCCAGCATTTT
size: .; J: TRBJ1-4; V: TRBV15; D: .; CDR3: CATSRDRGIGAPELFF; DNA: TGTGCCACCAGCAGAGATCGCGGGATTGGCGCACCCGAACTGTTTTTT
size: few; J: TRBJ1-6; V: TRBV19; D: .; CDR3: CASKWSSYNSPLHF; DNA: TGTGCCTCCAAATGGAGCTCCTATAATTCACCCCTCCACTTT
size: .; J: TRBJ1-2; V: TRBV5-6; D: .; CDR3: CASSLGQGNYGYTF; DNA: TGTGCCAGCAGCTTGGGGCAGGGTAACTATGGCTACACCTTC
size: .; J: TRBJ2-5; V: TRBV7-9; D: TRBD2; CDR3: CASSLPSGGETQYF; DNA: TGTGCCAGCAGCTTACCTAGCGGGGGGGAGACCCAGTACTTC
size: once; J: TRBJ2-7; V: TRBV18; D: TRBD2; CDR3: CASSPSGLAAYEQYF; DNA: TGTGCCAGCTCACCATCCGGCCTAGCGGCCTACGAGCAGTACTTC
size: .; J: TRBJ1-2; V: TRBV5-6; D: TRBD1; CDR3: CASSWDRDSYGYTF; DNA: TGTGCCAGCAGCTGGGACAGGGATTCCTATGGCTACACCTTC
size: .; J: TRBJ2-5; V: TRBV4-1; D: .; CDR3: CASSQEVVAQYLETQYF; DNA: TGCGCCAGCAGCCAAGAGGTGGTAGCTCAGTATTTGGAGACCCAGTACTTC
size: .; J: TRBJ2-2; V: TRBV18; D: .; CDR3: CASSPSTGGVTGELFF; DNA: TGTGCCAGCTCACCATCCACGGGGGGCGTCACCGGGGAGCTGTTTTTT
size: .; J: TRBJ1-2; V: TRBV10-3; D: TRBD1; CDR3: CAISGEGAPGYTF; DNA: TGTGCCATCAGTGGAGAGGGGGCGCCCGGCTACACCTTC
size: .; J: TRBJ1-6; V: TRBV3-1/TRBV3-2; D: TRBD1; CDR3: CASSQRDSNSPLHF; DNA: TGTGCCAGCAGCCAACGGGACAGCAATTCACCCCTCCACTTT
size: once; J: TRBJ2-3; V: TRBV2; D: .; CDR3: CARVVRSGVGTDTQYF; DNA: TGTGCCAGAGTCGTAAGATCGGGAGTTGGGACAGATACGCAGTATTTT
size: .; J: TRBJ2-3; V: TRBV19; D: TRBD2; CDR3: CASTLSGGGTGTQYF; DNA: TGTGCCAGTACACTCTCCGGGGGAGGGACTGGGACGCAGTATTTT
size: .; J: TRBJ2-6; V: TRBV21-1; D: .; CDR3: CASSKEGPGGGSGANVLTF; DNA: TGTGCCAGCAGCAAAGAAGGCCCGGGAGGGGGAAGCGGGGCCAACGTCCTGACTTTC
size: .; J: TRBJ2-1; V: TRBV5-4; D: .; CDR3: CASSLAGGRTEGQFF; DNA: TGTGCCAGCAGTCTCGCCGGGGGAAGGACTGAGGGGCAGTTCTTC
size: .; J: TRBJ2-3; V: TRBV19; D: TRBD2; CDR3: CASTGRAHEDTQYF; DNA: TGTGCCAGTACAGGGAGGGCTCATGAAGATACGCAGTATTTT
size: .; J: TRBJ1-5; V: TRBV19; D: TRBD1; CDR3: CASNPTGAGNQPQHF; DNA: TGTGCCAGTAACCCGACAGGGGCGGGCAATCAGCCCCAGCATTTT
size: .; J: TRBJ2-7; V: TRBV25-1; D: TRBD1; CDR3: CASSPGTGTYEQYF; DNA: TGTGCCAGCAGCCCCGGGACAGGGACCTACGAGCAGTACTTC
size: .; J: TRBJ2-7; V: TRBV5-4; D: .; CDR3: CASSFKGTYEQYF; DNA: TGTGCCAGCAGCTTTAAGGGGACCTACGAGCAGTACTTC
size: .; J: TRBJ2-3; V: TRBV3-1/TRBV3-2; D: .; CDR3: CASSQGLATDTQYF; DNA: TGTGCCAGCAGCCAAGGCCTAGCAACAGATACGCAGTATTTT
size: once; J: TRBJ2-7; V: TRBV4-1; D: TRBD1; CDR3: CASSRGTGGEQYF; DNA: TGCGCCAGCAGCCGCGGGACAGGGGGCGAGCAGTACTTC
size: .; J: TRBJ2-3; V: TRBV6-5; D: TRBD2; CDR3: CASSYSGGLDTQYF; DNA: TGTGCCAGCAGTTATAGCGGGGGTCTAGATACGCAGTATTTT
size: .; J: TRBJ1-1; V: TRBV14; D: TRBD1; CDR3: CASSRQGVIAEAFF; DNA: TGTGCCAGCAGTCGACAGGGTGTGATCGCTGAAGCTTTCTTT
size: once; J: TRBJ1-1; V: TRBV30; D: TRBD1; CDR3: CAWSPQDRGAFF; DNA: TGTGCCTGGAGTCCCCAGGACAGGGGAGCTTTCTTT
size: .; J: TRBJ2-1; V: TRBV13; D: TRBD1; CDR3: CASSFPNLGQVNEQFF; DNA: TGTGCCAGCAGCTTTCCCAATTTGGGACAGGTTAATGAGCAGTTCTTC
size: once; J: TRBJ2-3; V: TRBV5-1; D: .; CDR3: CASSSQVEATDTQYF; DNA: TGCGCCAGCAGCTCCCAAGTAGAGGCCACAGATACGCAGTATTTT
size: .; J: TRBJ1-5; V: TRBV9; D: .; CDR3: CASSNGQFNQPQHF; DNA: TGTGCCAGCAGCAACGGACAGTTCAATCAGCCCCAGCATTTT
size: .; J: TRBJ2-1; V: TRBV30; D: TRBD2; CDR3: CAWSVSLAGGNEQFF; DNA: TGTGCCTGGAGTGTCTCACTAGCGGGAGGCAATGAGCAGTTCTTC
size: .; J: TRBJ2-1; V: TRBV5-8; D: .; CDR3: CASSQVAPGPYNEQFF; DNA: TGTGCCAGCAGCCAGGTCGCCCCTGGGCCCTACAATGAGCAGTTCTTC
size: .; J: TRBJ2-1; V: TRBV25-1; D: .; CDR3: CASSGGGITSYNEQFF; DNA: TGTGCCAGCAGTGGGGGCGGGATTACCTCCTACAATGAGCAGTTCTTC
size: .; J: TRBJ2-7; V: TRBV5-4; D: .; CDR3: CASSLGSGTDYEQYF; DNA: TGTGCCAGCAGCTTGGGCTCAGGAACCGACTACGAGCAGTACTTC
size: .; J: TRBJ1-5; V: TRBV15; D: TRBD1; CDR3: CATSRPTGQGPQHF; DNA: TGTGCCACCAGCCGCCCGACAGGACAGGGGCCCCAGCATTTT
size: .; J: TRBJ1-5; V: TRBV19; D: .; CDR3: CASSPTVNQPQHF; DNA: TGTGCCAGTAGTCCGACAGTCAATCAGCCCCAGCATTTT
size: .; J: TRBJ2-5; V: TRBV3-1/TRBV3-2; D: .; CDR3: CASSQEIRGWGKQETQYF; DNA: TGTGCCAGCAGCCAAGAGATCAGGGGATGGGGTAAACAAGAGACCCAGTACTTC
size: .; J: TRBJ1-3; V: TRBV6-5; D: .; CDR3: CASRSTGNSGNTIYF; DNA: TGTGCCAGCAGGTCGACAGGAAACTCTGGAAACACCATATATTTT
size: few; J: TRBJ2-7; V: TRBV11-2; D: .; CDR3: CASSRARGPYEQYF; DNA: TGTGCCAGCAGCCGAGCCAGGGGACCCTACGAGCAGTACTTC
size: .; J: TRBJ2-1; V: TRBV12-5; D: .; CDR3: CASGLSPPNNEQFF; DNA: TGTGCTAGTGGTTTGTCCCCCCCCAACAATGAGCAGTTCTTC
size: once; J: TRBJ1-2; V: TRBV6-5; D: .; CDR3: CASSYSGTISPWGYTF; DNA: TGTGCCAGCAGTTACTCTGGGACAATATCTCCTTGGGGCTACACCTTC
size: .; J: TRBJ1-1; V: TRBV5-1; D: TRBD1; CDR3: CASSRQGGNTEAFF; DNA: TGCGCCAGCAGTAGACAGGGAGGAAACACTGAAGCTTTCTTT
size: .; J: TRBJ2-7; V: TRBV11-2; D: .; CDR3: CASSPGGAGTPSYEQYF; DNA: TGTGCCAGCAGCCCCGGGGGTGCGGGAACACCTTCCTACGAGCAGTACTTC
size: .; J: TRBJ2-1; V: TRBV14; D: TRBD2; CDR3: CASSRRWGSRGRGTSYNEQFF; DNA: TGTGCCAGCAGCCGGCGCTGGGGGAGTCGCGGGAGAGGGACCTCCTACAATGAGCAGTTCTTC
size: .; J: TRBJ2-1; V: TRBV20-1; D: TRBD2; CDR3: CSASQGSGGYNEQFF; DNA: TGCAGTGCTAGTCAAGGAAGCGGGGGGTACAATGAGCAGTTCTTC
size: .; J: TRBJ1-1; V: TRBV2; D: .; CDR3: CASSAEGGRNTEAFF; DNA: TGTGCCAGCAGCGCCGAGGGAGGGAGGAACACTGAAGCTTTCTTT
size: once; J: TRBJ1-2; V: TRBV12-3/TRBV12-4; D: .; CDR3: CASSLREENGYTF; DNA: TGTGCCAGCAGTTTGAGGGAGGAAAATGGCTACACCTTC
size: .; J: TRBJ1-6; V: TRBV6-2/TRBV6-3; D: .; CDR3: CASSYAEVFSYNSPLHF; DNA: TGTGCCAGCAGTTACGCGGAGGTTTTCTCCTATAATTCACCCCTCCACTTT
size: once; J: TRBJ1-2; V: TRBV5-4; D: .; CDR3: CASSDRISGYTF; DNA: TGTGCCAGCAGCGACAGGATAAGTGGCTACACCTTC
size: .; J: TRBJ1-1; V: TRBV2; D: .; CDR3: CASSLRPRAFF; DNA: TGTGCCAGCAGCCTTCGTCCTAGGGCTTTCTTT
size: .; J: TRBJ1-1; V: TRBV6-1; D: .; CDR3: CASSERVIGGTEAFF; DNA: TGTGCCAGCAGTGAAAGGGTGATCGGGGGAACTGAAGCTTTCTTT
size: .; J: TRBJ1-5; V: TRBV7-9; D: .; CDR3: CASSMYGQPQHF; DNA: TGTGCCAGCAGTATGTACGGTCAGCCCCAGCATTTT
size: .; J: TRBJ2-1; V: TRBV9; D: .; CDR3: CASSLVPSNEQFF; DNA: TGTGCCAGCAGCTTAGTGCCTAGCAATGAGCAGTTCTTC
size: .; J: TRBJ2-5; V: TRBV29-1; D: .; CDR3: CSARRGGQETQYF; DNA: TGCAGCGCGCGGAGGGGAGGACAAGAGACCCAGTACTTC